The 30 T cell receptor beta chains reported below all come from one sample, sequenced in a study of beta chain features in type 1 diabetes. Expressed TCRB transcripts were sequenced after all isolated RNA was converted to cDNA. Here immunoSEQ multiplex PCR was the method, and the copy in TCRdb shows in-frame clones only, minus some. The table has more than 140,000 clones, about 9.7% seen once. Input material: central memory CD4+ T cells from blood. The receptors originated from a woman between 40 and 55 years old in good health.

For the CDR3, the DNA is TGCGCCAGCAGCCAATCGCGGACAGGGGATCAGACCCAGTACTTC. Its translation: CASSQSRTGDQTQYF. The chain recombines TRBV4-1 with TRBJ2-5; 9 bases are a match to TRBD1. J gave up 6 bases and V 2 bases, and 7 bases lay outside the gene matches. There are 15 residues in the CDR3. Germline values: CDR1 MGHRA, CDR2 YSYEKL.

CDR3 sequence reads: CATARQGVHYGYTF. CDR3 DNA: TGTGCCACCGCTAGACAGGGTGTCCACTATGGCTACACCTTC. The chain is built from TRBV6-5 and TRBJ1-2; TRBD1 matches at 7 bases. The CDR3 length is 14 residues. Germline V gene sequence: CDR1 MNHEY, CDR2 SVGAGI. The ends lost 10 bases at V and 3 bases at J; junction bases unmatched: 11.

The V and J genes are TRBV15 and TRBJ2-1, with 8 bases aligning to TRBD1. Per germline, CDR1 LNHNV and CDR2 YYDKDF (reference sequence). This CDR3 contains 14 residues. The V and J ends lost 5 bases and 4 bases, in that order; junction bases with no gene match: 4. In DNA form, the CDR3 reads TGTGCCACCAGCCGGGACAGGATGTACAATGAGCAGTTCTTC. Its protein product is CATSRDRMYNEQFF.

The CDR3 DNA reads as TGTGCCAGCAGCGGGGCCCTCTCAAGCCTCACAGATACGCAGTATTTT. Translating it yields CASSGALSSLTDTQYF. This chain links TRBV9 with TRBJ2-3, with D unresolved. The germline V and J ends were trimmed by 3 bases and 2 bases, with 16 bases remaining between them. The CDR3 has 16 residues. Germline-derived CDR1 and CDR2 are SGDLS and YYNGEE.

The V gene is TRBV19, the J gene TRBJ1-2; 7 bases line up with TRBD1. Trimming at V came to 4 bases and at J to 4 bases, leaving 15 bases not matched to a gene. The CDR3 totals 17 residues. Germline CDR1 and CDR2: LNHDA and SQIVND (reference sequence). The CDR3 loop is CASSTFLGGQQTYGYTF. Written as DNA, the CDR3 is TGTGCCAGTAGTACATTTCTGGGGGGACAGCAGACCTATGGCTACACCTTC. Full variable domain (rest looked up from reference TRBV19 and TRBJ1-2): DGGITQSPKYLFRKEGQNVTLSCEQNLNHDAMYWYRQDPGQGLRLIYYSQIVNDFQKGDIAEGYSVSREKKESFPLTVTSAQKNPTAFYLCASSTFLGGQQTYGYTFGSGTRLTVV.

The chain links TRBV7-2 to TRBJ2-7; 11 bases line up with TRBD1. This CDR3 is 15 amino acids long. Trimming at V came to 2 bases and at J to 3 bases, leaving 3 bases not matched to a gene. Germline V gives CDR1 SGHTA, CDR2 FQGNSA. The chain's CDR3 is CASSLTGTGGYEQYF. CDR3 nucleotide sequence: TGTGCCAGCAGCTTAACCGGGACAGGGGGCTACGAGCAGTACTTC.

This clone was detected a few times. The chain carries TRBV19 and TRBJ2-3, with TRBD2 as a possible D gene (7 bases). V gave up 3 bases and J gave up 6 bases, with 13 bases separating them. The CDR3 is made up of 14 amino acids. Germline V CDR1 and CDR2: LNHDA, SQIVND (reference sequence). Written as DNA, the CDR3 is TGTGCCAGTAGTATCTCCCGGGGGGCGGATACGCAGTATTTT. Translation: CASSISRGADTQYF. The variable domain in full, with the rest retrieved from reference TRBV19 and TRBJ2-3, is DGGITQSPKYLFRKEGQNVTLSCEQNLNHDAMYWYRQDPGQGLRLIYYSQIVNDFQKGDIAEGYSVSREKKESFPLTVTSAQKNPTAFYLCASSISRGADTQYFGPGTRLTVL.

The genes are TRBV7-2 and TRBJ2-5, with 9 bases fitting TRBD1. The CDR3 consists of 16 residues. The germline CDR1 and CDR2 sequences are SGHTA and FQGNSA. Trimming removed 8 bases from V and 4 bases from J; junction bases left unmatched: 14. DNA of the CDR3: TGTGCCAGCTCTGTCACCACCGGGACAGGGAGAGAGACCCAGTACTTC. This codes for CASSVTTGTGRETQYF.

In its sample, this clone was seen a few times. The chain joins TRBV2 to TRBJ1-6, with TRBD1 identical over 7 bases. Germline V gene lookup returns CDR1 SNHLY and CDR2 FYNNEI. The CDR3 has 14 amino acids. V lost 10 bases to trimming and J lost 3 bases; unmatched junction nucleotides: 6. CDR3 in DNA: TGTGCCACCGCAGCAGGGGGCTATAATTCACCCCTCCACTTT. It is translated as CATAAGGYNSPLHF.

The gene calls are TRBV10-3 and TRBJ1-1; the match to TRBD1 covers 9 bases. This CDR3 comprises 16 residues. Germline V lookup: CDR1 ENHRY, CDR2 SYGVKD. V was pared by 4 bases and J by 4 bases, with 10 bases of the junction left unmatched. The CDR3 region is CAISGIGGQGTTEAFF. Written as DNA, the CDR3 is TGTGCCATCAGTGGTATTGGGGGACAGGGAACCACTGAAGCTTTCTTT.

This sequence joins TRBV19 and TRBJ2-7, with a weak D call TRBD2 (6 bases). The CDR3 length is 14 residues. Trimming removed 2 bases from V and 6 bases from J, with 14 bases in between. The germline V gene has CDR1 LNHDA and CDR2 SQIVND (reference sequence). The CDR3 loop is CASSIRGIGSEQYF. CDR3 DNA: TGTGCCAGTAGTATACGGGGGATCGGCAGCGAGCAGTACTTC.

The table lists this clone with a few counts. The rearrangement links TRBV5-1 to TRBJ1-2; D unclear. The length of the CDR3 is 15 residues. Germline-derived CDR1 and CDR2 are SGHRS and YFSETQ. Deletions cut 0 bases from V and 6 bases from J, with 15 bases between. The CDR3, as DNA: TGCGCCAGCAGCTTGGAAGCATTTGGTTTGGATGGCTACACCTTC. Translating gives CASSLEAFGLDGYTF.

The chain carries TRBV7-8 and TRBJ2-5; 7 bases are shared with TRBD2. Germline CDR1 reads SGHVS; CDR2 reads FQNEAQ. V lost 4 bases to trimming and J lost 4 bases; unmatched junction nucleotides: 15. The CDR3 sequence is 17 residues long. The CDR3 region is CASSSLGGSGRRETQYF. CDR3 sequence (DNA): TGTGCCAGCAGCTCCCTCGGGGGTAGCGGGCGGCGAGAGACCCAGTACTTC.

This clone was seen a few times. The J gene is TRBJ1-5, the V gene TRBV23-1, with 7 bases matching TRBD1. TRBV23-1 is an open reading frame whose function is uncertain. CDR3 size: 18 residues. J lost 1 base, V lost 3 bases, and 12 bases had no gene match. The chain's CDR3 is CASSHYTGVRGSNQPQHF. The CDR3 DNA reads as TGCGCCAGCAGTCATTACACAGGGGTGAGGGGAAGCAATCAGCCCCAGCATTTT.

This clone was seen more than once but under ten times. V usage is TRBV5-1 and J usage is TRBJ2-7; maybe TRBD2 (7 bases). With 4 bases removed from V and 4 bases from J, the gap between germline ends came to 15 bases. Germline-derived CDR1 and CDR2 are SGHRS and YFSETQ. This CDR3 has 14 amino acids. CDR3 DNA: TGCGCCAGCAGCCACTCCGGGGGGCGGTACGAGCAGTACTTC. Its translation is CASSHSGGRYEQYF.

This clone was counted a few times. The genes are TRBV11-2 and TRBJ2-7; TRBD1 matches 8 bases. Germline V lookup: CDR1 SGHAT, CDR2 FQNNGV. V was clipped by 5 bases and J by 6 bases; unmatched bases: 9. The CDR3 totals 14 residues. CDR3: CASSLPGQVREQYF. The DNA of the CDR3 is TGTGCCAGCAGCCTACCGGGACAGGTTCGCGAGCAGTACTTC.

This clone was seen a few times. V is TRBV7-9 and J is TRBJ1-2, with D maybe TRBD1 (5 bases). Germline values: CDR1 SEHNR, CDR2 FQNEAQ (reference sequence). Trimming stripped 8 bases from V and 6 bases from J, with 13 bases between. The CDR3 is 12 amino acids. The CDR3 spells CASGEGRNGYTF. CDR3 DNA: TGTGCCAGCGGAGAGGGGAGGAATGGCTACACCTTC.

This clone was observed a handful of times. The V gene is TRBV6-5, the J gene TRBJ1-1, with D uncertain. The V gene lost 0 bases and the J gene lost 4 bases, with 12 bases spanning the gap. This CDR3 spans 15 amino acids. Germline-derived CDR1 and CDR2 are MNHEY and SVGAGI. CDR3 in DNA: TGTGCCAGCAGTTACTCGTTCGGAGGAGGCACTGAAGCTTTCTTT. Translation: CASSYSFGGGTEAFF.

This clone was seen many times. This chain connects TRBV7-9 to TRBJ1-1; no firm D call. The CDR3 has 12 residues. From germline, CDR1 is SEHNR and CDR2 FQNEAQ (reference sequence). Trimming took 1 base from V and 7 from J, leaving 7 bases between them. For the CDR3, the DNA is TGTGCCAGCAGCTTAGAGCACGGTGAAGCTTTCTTT. Translation gives CASSLEHGEAFF.

This clone was detected many times. The chain carries TRBV15 and TRBJ2-7; D might be TRBD1 (6 bases). There are 15 residues in the CDR3. Germline V gene data show CDR1 as LNHNV and CDR2 as YYDKDF (reference sequence). V was clipped by 0 bases and J by 4 bases, with 13 bases between them. The CDR3 bases are TGTGCCACCAGCAGAGATCCAGGGGCGCCTTACGAGCAGTACTTC. It codes for CATSRDPGAPYEQYF.

The sample holds many counts of this clone. This rearrangement joins TRBV5-4 to TRBJ1-1; D may be TRBD1 (6 bases). V lost 3 bases and J 5 bases, leaving 17 bases between the germline ends. The CDR3 runs 15 residues. Germline CDR1 is SGHNT and CDR2 is YYREEE (reference sequence). DNA of the CDR3: TGTGCCAGCAGCTGGGAAACAGGGTCTGGAACTGAAGCTTTCTTT. This gives the protein CASSWETGSGTEAFF.

The rearrangement links TRBV7-8 to TRBJ2-5; D might be TRBD2 (7 bases). The germline V and J ends were trimmed by 5 bases and 3 bases, with 19 bases remaining between them. The length of the CDR3 is 16 residues. Per germline, CDR1 SGHVS and CDR2 FQNEAQ. The CDR3 is CASSRILKGGEETQYF. In DNA, the CDR3 is TGTGCCAGCAGCCGCATCTTAAAGGGGGGGGAAGAGACCCAGTACTTC.

This clone was observed many times. The chain recombines TRBV29-1 with TRBJ2-3, with a weak D call TRBD2 (6 bases). The ends were cut back, 5 bases at V and 6 bases at J, with 18 bases in the middle. The CDR3 has 14 amino acids. Germline values: CDR1 SQVTM, CDR2 ANQGSEA. This chain's CDR3 is CSVRGTTARDTQYF. Written as DNA, the CDR3 is TGCAGCGTTCGCGGGACGACGGCGCGGGATACGCAGTATTTT.

This clone was seen ten or more times. The chain combines TRBV19 with TRBJ1-1; perhaps TRBD1 as D (6 bases). CDR1 is LNHDA and CDR2 is SQIVND in the germline V gene (reference sequence). Trimming pared 7 bases from V and 0 bases from J, leaving 15 bases between. The CDR3 is made up of 15 amino acids. The CDR3 coding sequence is TGTGCCAGTACCCATGCGACAGGCTTGAACACTGAAGCTTTCTTT. Residues: CASTHATGLNTEAFF.

This chain joins TRBV10-2 and TRBJ1-2, with D perhaps TRBD1 (6 bases). This CDR3 has 16 amino acids. V dropped 2 bases and J dropped 0 bases, with 13 bases sitting between them. Germline V gives CDR1 WSHSY, CDR2 SAAADI. CDR3 nucleotide sequence: TGCGCCAGCAGTGAGGAGGGACGGACAGCTAACTATGGCTACACCTTC. Translation gives CASSEEGRTANYGYTF.

The chain couples TRBV20-1 to TRBJ1-2; D may be TRBD1 (5 bases). V gave up 6 bases and J gave up 7 bases, with 12 bases separating them. Germline lookup yields CDR1 DFQATT and CDR2 SNEGSKA (reference sequence). The CDR3 contains 11 residues. CDR3 in DNA: TGCAGTGCGCCGTCCGGGGGTGGCTACACCTTC. Its translation is CSAPSGGGYTF.

This clone was observed a few times. V usage is TRBV7-2 and J usage is TRBJ2-3; unclear D gene. Trimming pared 5 bases from V and 5 bases from J, leaving 5 bases between. Germline V gene data show CDR1 as SGHTA and CDR2 as FQGNSA. The CDR3 runs 11 residues. This CDR3 reads CASSAVDTQYF. As DNA, the CDR3 is TGTGCCAGCAGCGCGGTAGATACGCAGTATTTT.

This clone has more than one count but fewer than ten. This chain joins TRBV11-2 and TRBJ2-3, with 9 bases aligning to TRBD2. Trimming took 5 bases from V and 1 from J; bases not matched to a gene: 4. Germline CDR1 SGHAT, CDR2 FQNNGV. This CDR3 has 15 amino acids. The CDR3 DNA follows: TGTGCCAGCAGCCGTCAGCGGGGGGGCACAGATACGCAGTATTTT. Translation gives CASSRQRGGTDTQYF. Complete variable domain (other parts from reference TRBV11-2 and TRBJ2-3): EAGVAQSPRYKIIEKRQSVAFWCNPISGHATLYWYQQILGQGPKLLIQFQNNGVVDDSQLPKDRFSAERLKGVDSTLKIQPAKLEDSAVYLCASSRQRGGTDTQYFGPGTRLTVL.

This chain links TRBV5-4 with TRBJ2-5, with 10 positions matching TRBD1. Germline CDR1 and CDR2: SGHNT and YYREEE (reference sequence). V shed 4 bases and J 6 bases; nucleotides not matched to a gene: 6. CDR3 length equals 14 residues. CDR3: CASSNDRGPQTQYF. As DNA, the CDR3 is TGTGCCAGCAGCAACGACAGGGGGCCGCAGACCCAGTACTTC.

This clone has a handful of counts. The rearrangement uses TRBV27 and TRBJ2-7; 8 nucleotides line up with TRBD2. The V gene's germline CDR1 is MNHEY and CDR2 SMNVEV (reference sequence). This CDR3 is 14 amino acids long. Trimming removed 5 bases from V and 2 bases from J; junction bases left unmatched: 5. CDR3 amino acids: CASSLKAGAYEQYF. The DNA for the CDR3 is TGTGCCAGCAGTCTAAAAGCGGGGGCCTACGAGCAGTACTTC.